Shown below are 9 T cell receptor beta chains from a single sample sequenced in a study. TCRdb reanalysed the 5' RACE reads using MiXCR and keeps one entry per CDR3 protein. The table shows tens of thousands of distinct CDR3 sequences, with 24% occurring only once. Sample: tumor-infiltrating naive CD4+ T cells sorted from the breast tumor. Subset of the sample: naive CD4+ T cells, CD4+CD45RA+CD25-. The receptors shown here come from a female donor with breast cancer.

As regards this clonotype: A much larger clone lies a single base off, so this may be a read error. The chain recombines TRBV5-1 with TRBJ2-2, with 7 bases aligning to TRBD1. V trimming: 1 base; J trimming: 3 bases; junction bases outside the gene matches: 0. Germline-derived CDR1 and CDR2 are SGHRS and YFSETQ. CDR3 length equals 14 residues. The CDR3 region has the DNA TGCGCCAGCAGCTTGACAGGGGACACCGGGGAGCTGTTTTTT. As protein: CASSLTGDTGELFF.

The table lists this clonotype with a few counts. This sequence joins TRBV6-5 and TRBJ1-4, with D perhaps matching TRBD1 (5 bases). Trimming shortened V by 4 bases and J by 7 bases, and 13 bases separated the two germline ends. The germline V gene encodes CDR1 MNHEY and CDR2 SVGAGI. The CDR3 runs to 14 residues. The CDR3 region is CASSFGQGSEKLFF. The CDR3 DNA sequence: TGTGCCAGCAGTTTCGGGCAGGGCAGTGAAAAACTGTTTTTT.

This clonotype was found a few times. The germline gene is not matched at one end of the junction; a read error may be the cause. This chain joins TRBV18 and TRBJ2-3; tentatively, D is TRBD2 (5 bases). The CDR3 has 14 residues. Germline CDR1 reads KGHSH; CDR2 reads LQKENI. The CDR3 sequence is CASSPPERADTQYF. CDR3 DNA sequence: TGTGCCAGCTCGCCACCGGAGAGGGCAGATACGCAGTATTTT.

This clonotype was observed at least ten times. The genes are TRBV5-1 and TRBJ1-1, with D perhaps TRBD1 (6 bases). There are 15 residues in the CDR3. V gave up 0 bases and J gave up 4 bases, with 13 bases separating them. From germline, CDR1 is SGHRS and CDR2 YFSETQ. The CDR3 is CASSLVLGASTEAFF. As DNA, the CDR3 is TGCGCCAGCAGCTTGGTTTTGGGGGCCAGCACTGAAGCTTTCTTT.

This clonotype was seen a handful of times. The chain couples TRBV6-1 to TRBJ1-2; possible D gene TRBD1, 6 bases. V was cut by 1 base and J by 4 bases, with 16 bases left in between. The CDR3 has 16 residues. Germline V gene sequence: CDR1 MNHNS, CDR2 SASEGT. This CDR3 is CASSEDVGGRGYGYTF. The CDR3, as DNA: TGTGCCAGCAGTGAAGACGTGGGGGGCCGGGGCTATGGCTACACCTTC.

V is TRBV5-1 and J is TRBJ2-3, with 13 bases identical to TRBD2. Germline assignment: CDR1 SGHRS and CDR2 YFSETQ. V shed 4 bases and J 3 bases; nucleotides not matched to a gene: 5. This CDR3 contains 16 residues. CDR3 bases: TGCGCCAGCAGCCCGGGACTAGCGGGAAGAACAGATACGCAGTATTTT. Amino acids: CASSPGLAGRTDTQYF.

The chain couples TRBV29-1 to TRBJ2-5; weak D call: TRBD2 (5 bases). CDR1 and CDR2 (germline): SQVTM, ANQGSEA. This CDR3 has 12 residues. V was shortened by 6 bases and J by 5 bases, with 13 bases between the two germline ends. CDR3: CSVELAAETQYF. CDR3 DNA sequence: TGCAGCGTCGAGCTAGCTGCGGAGACCCAGTACTTC.

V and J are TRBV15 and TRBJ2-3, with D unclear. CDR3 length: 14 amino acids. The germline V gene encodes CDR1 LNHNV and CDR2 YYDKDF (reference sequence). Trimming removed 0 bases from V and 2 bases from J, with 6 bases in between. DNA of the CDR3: TGTGCCACCAGCAGAGATTCCTACACAGATACGCAGTATTTT. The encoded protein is CATSRDSYTDTQYF.

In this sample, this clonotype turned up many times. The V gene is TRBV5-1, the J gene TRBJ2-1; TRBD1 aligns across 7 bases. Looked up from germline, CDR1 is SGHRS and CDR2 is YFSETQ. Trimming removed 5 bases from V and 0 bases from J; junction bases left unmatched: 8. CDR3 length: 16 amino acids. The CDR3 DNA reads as TGCGCCAGCAGACAGTCAACAGGGGCCTCCTACAATGAGCAGTTCTTC. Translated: CASRQSTGASYNEQFF.